Listed below are T cell receptor beta chains from one sample, sequenced in a study of CD8 T cell repertoires and HIV-1 epitope variants. Clones were sequenced by immunoSEQ multiplex PCR, and TCRdb holds only the in-frame ones, with some missing. The table shows thousands of clones, with roughly 61% occurring only once. No antigen has been identified for these receptors. The material sequenced was cultured CD8+ T cells derived from PBMCs. The receptor source for this set is a male donor with HIV. The CDR3 runs from the conserved cysteine through the conserved F or W. The D gene is left open where the match is weak. Rows may omit the clone size; those that give it use once, few, many or a size class.

size	J	V	D	CDR3	DNA
-	TRBJ2-2	TRBV6-5	-	CASKPGNTGELFF	TGTGCCAGCAAGCCAGGGAACACCGGGGAGCTGTTTTTT
-	TRBJ1-2	TRBV29-1	-	CSGLVGNGYTF	TGCAGCGGGTTAGTGGGCAATGGCTACACCTTC
-	TRBJ1-2	TRBV5-6	-	CASSSSLYGYTF	TGTGCCAGCAGCTCGAGCTTATATGGCTACACCTTC
-	TRBJ1-6	TRBV5-4	TRBD1	CASSGGQGTPLHF	TGTGCCAGCAGCGGGGGACAGGGAACACCCCTCCACTTT
-	TRBJ2-3	TRBV9	TRBD2	CASSVLGGEGPDTQYF	TGTGCCAGCAGCGTACTCGGCGGGGAGGGGCCAGATACGCAGTATTTT
few	TRBJ1-1	TRBV5-6	-	CASSPIEDWTGRDEAFF	TGTGCCAGCAGCCCAATCGAGGACTGGACTGGAAGGGATGAAGCTTTCTTT
few	TRBJ1-5	TRBV19	-	CASSIMGNYNQPQHF	TGTGCCAGTAGTATTATGGGTAATTACAATCAGCCCCAGCATTTT
-	TRBJ1-1	TRBV5-1	-	CASSSREGGNTEAFF	TGCGCCAGCAGCTCCCGCGAGGGGGGGAACACTGAAGCTTTCTTT
-	TRBJ1-6	TRBV5-5	-	CASSSQGWDSPLHF	TGTGCCAGCAGCTCACAGGGATGGGATTCACCCCTCCACTTT
-	TRBJ1-2	TRBV27	-	CASSALGPNYGYTF	TGTGCCAGCAGCGCACTTGGACCTAACTATGGCTACACCTTC
-	TRBJ1-5	TRBV5-1	TRBD1	CASSLEGTGAQPQHF	TGCGCCAGCAGCTTGGAGGGGACAGGGGCCCAGCCCCAGCATTTT
-	TRBJ2-7	TRBV6-5	-	CASSYFGAYEQYF	TGTGCCAGCAGTTACTTCGGGGCCTACGAGCAGTACTTC
-	TRBJ2-2	TRBV19	-	CASSLQVTGELFF	TGTGCCAGTAGTCTACAGGTCACCGGGGAGCTGTTTTTT
-	TRBJ2-1	TRBV4-2	-	CASSQELGTSYNEQFF	TGTGCCAGCAGCCAAGAACTGGGGACCTCCTACAATGAGCAGTTCTTC
-	TRBJ2-7	TRBV6-6	-	CASSYEGSDYEQYF	TGTGCCAGCAGTTACGAAGGGTCAGACTACGAGCAGTACTTC
-	TRBJ1-5	TRBV29-1	-	CSVGGGIDRSNQPQHF	TGCAGCGTTGGGGGGGGGATCGACAGGAGCAATCAGCCCCAGCATTTT
-	TRBJ1-1	TRBV4-2	-	CASSEDSREFTEAFF	TGTGCCAGCAGCGAAGATAGCCGGGAGTTCACTGAAGCTTTCTTT
few	TRBJ2-7	TRBV27	-	CASEGQGREQYF	TGTGCCTCAGAGGGGCAGGGGAGGGAGCAGTACTTC
-	TRBJ2-7	TRBV6-1	TRBD2	CASSVERGLSHEQYF	TGTGCCAGCAGTGTTGAGCGGGGGCTAAGCCACGAGCAGTACTTC
-	TRBJ2-1	TRBV2	-	CASGEGELVEQFF	TGTGCCAGCGGGGAAGGGGAATTGGTTGAGCAGTTCTTC
-	TRBJ2-2	TRBV28	-	CASSLSGLSVTGELFF	TGTGCCAGCAGTTTATCAGGATTGTCCGTAACCGGGGAGCTGTTTTTT
-	TRBJ2-7	TRBV6-6	-	CASSYATAYEQYF	TGTGCCAGCAGTTACGCGACAGCCTACGAGCAGTACTTC
-	TRBJ2-1	TRBV7-8	-	CASQSSPGSSYNEQFF	TGTGCCAGCCAGTCCTCCCCCGGCAGCTCCTACAATGAGCAGTTCTTC
few	TRBJ1-2	TRBV5-4	TRBD1	CASSPWDRPANYGYTF	TGTGCCAGCAGCCCCTGGGACAGGCCCGCTAACTATGGCTACACCTTC
-	TRBJ2-1	TRBV5-4	TRBD1	CASSLGTGLSYNEQFF	TGTGCCAGCAGCTTGGGGACAGGACTCTCCTACAATGAGCAGTTCTTC
-	TRBJ1-1	TRBV7-9	-	CASSLAVGVNTEAFF	TGTGCCAGCAGCTTAGCCGTAGGGGTGAACACTGAAGCTTTCTTT
few	TRBJ1-2	TRBV7-9	-	CASSPDSNYGYTF	TGTGCCAGCAGCCCTGACAGCAACTATGGCTACACCTTC
-	TRBJ1-2	TRBV28	TRBD1	CASRLLDREFDGYTF	TGTGCCAGCAGGCTTCTGGACAGGGAATTCGACGGCTACACCTTC
-	TRBJ2-1	TRBV9	-	CASSLLDTAYNEQFF	TGTGCCAGCAGCCTTCTGGACACCGCCTACAATGAGCAGTTCTTC